What follows is one T cell receptor (beta chain) and its context. No cognate antigen has been identified for it. No quality values exist for individual bases; no much larger clone is one base distant. TCR beta VDJ combination and CDR3 sequence profiling used genomic DNA as the template. TCR repertoire sequencing was run on an Illumina HiSeq 2000. In the original analysis: Repertoire assessment relied on Simpson's diversity index, CDR3 size and DJ length profiles, and TRBV/TRBJ rearrangement plots. The most abundant DNA sequence in the deep sequencing data was defined as the immunodominant clone. CDR3 amino acid sequences were screened for sharing across subjects and compared with published repertoires and the VDJdb database. TCRdb redid the processing of the public reads, applying fastp at Q25 and MiXCR, and retained in-frame beta chains. Records with the same CDR3 protein are collapsed into one entry carrying the most frequent genes and DNA. Clone size and V and J calls follow TCRdb, not the original study. This sample holds 95,000 to 150,000 distinct CDR3 sequences; 45% to 60% were observed only once. The ten largest account for 25% to 35% of the sample.

Expansion of CD8+CD57+ cells had been shown by flow cytometry in the patients chosen for sequencing. Every patient had a diagnosis of severe acquired aplastic anemia based on International Study of Aplastic Anemia and Agranulocytosis and Camitta criteria. No patient had received any therapy when blood was sampled. In this study, sorted CD4+ and CD8+ T cells from the blood of healthy subjects and of severe aplastic anemia patients had their TCR repertoires deep-sequenced. Patients were enrolled under clinicaltrials.gov protocols 00001620, 01623167, 00001397, 00071045, 00081523 and 00961064 in the USA. Ficoll-Paque density gradient centrifugation was used to isolate peripheral blood mononuclear cells. CD4+ and CD8+ T cells were sorted by FACS or magnetic beads before DNA extraction. This entry comes from a study of CD8+CD57+ T cells in acquired aplastic anemia (dated by TCRdb to the late 2010s). With regard to the full study: On average, sorted CD4+ and CD8+ cells yielded about 3 ug of extracted DNA, with a range of about 0.19 to 30 ug. CD8+CD57+ expansion was defined as a frequency above the mean frequency observed in healthy subjects. General study outcomes and caveats: Between patients and healthy controls, no significant difference in CD8+ Simpson's diversity was found (P=0.060). Around 31 CD8+ CDR3 sequences were shared between patients and controls but appeared highly expressed in patients and within their immunodominant clones.

V and J lose 5 bases and 0 bases, and a span of 17 bases separates them. From the cysteine up to the phenylalanine, the CDR3 has a length of 17 residues. Only the CDR3 DNA stays, 51 bases, in frame from base 1. The germline V gene gives CDR1 as KGHSH and CDR2 as LQKENI. The sequenced material came from sorted CD4+, CD8+, or CD8+CD57+ T cells (not recorded which) from PBMCs. This receptor was obtained from a human donor with aplastic anemia. This receptor chain uses TRBV18 and TRBJ1-5; TRBD1 is a weak D gene call, 5 bases matching. The DNA is TGTGCCAGCTCAGGATCAGGGATCCCCCATAGCAATCAGCCCCAGCATTTT. Its protein is CASSGSGIPHSNQPQHF. Supplemented by the reference TRBV18 and TRBJ1-5 proteins around the CDR3, the complete variable domain is NAGVMQNPRHLVRRRGQEARLRCSPMKGHSHVYWYRQLPEEGLKFMVYLQKENIIDESGMPKERFSAEFPKEGPSILRIQQVVRGDSAAYFCASSGSGIPHSNQPQHFGDGTRLSIL.